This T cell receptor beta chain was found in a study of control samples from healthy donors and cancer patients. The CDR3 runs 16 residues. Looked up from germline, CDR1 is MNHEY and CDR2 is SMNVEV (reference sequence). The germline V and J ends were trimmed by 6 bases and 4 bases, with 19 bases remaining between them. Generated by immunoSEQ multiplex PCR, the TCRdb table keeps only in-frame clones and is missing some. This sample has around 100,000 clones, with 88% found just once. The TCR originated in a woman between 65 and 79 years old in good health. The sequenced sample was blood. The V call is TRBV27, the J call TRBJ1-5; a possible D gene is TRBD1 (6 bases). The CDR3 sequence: CASSPARGFGNQPQHF. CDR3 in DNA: TGTGCCAGCAGCCCTGCGAGGGGGTTCGGGAATCAGCCCCAGCATTTT.